This T cell receptor beta chain comes out of a study of PD-L1 blockade in urothelial cancer. Study in general: Median T cell yield from blood was around 140,000.

Clones were sequenced by immunoSEQ multiplex PCR, and TCRdb holds only the in-frame ones, with some missing. The top ten clones hold less than 4.5% of a sample with some 20,000 clones, around 88% of them seen once. Germline CDR1 and CDR2: SGHNT and YYREEE (reference sequence). Trimming cost V 0 bases and J 7 bases, with 13 bases left between them. This CDR3 contains 14 residues. This TCR was sampled from a man in his fifties or sixties with urothelial cancer. Source: PBMCs, taken around atezolizumab (anti-PD-L1) treatment. The V and J genes are TRBV5-4 and TRBJ2-5; D might be TRBD1 (5 bases). CDR3 DNA: TGTGCCAGCAGCTTGGAGGCAGGGCCCCGGACCCAGTACTTC. Translating it yields CASSLEAGPRTQYF.